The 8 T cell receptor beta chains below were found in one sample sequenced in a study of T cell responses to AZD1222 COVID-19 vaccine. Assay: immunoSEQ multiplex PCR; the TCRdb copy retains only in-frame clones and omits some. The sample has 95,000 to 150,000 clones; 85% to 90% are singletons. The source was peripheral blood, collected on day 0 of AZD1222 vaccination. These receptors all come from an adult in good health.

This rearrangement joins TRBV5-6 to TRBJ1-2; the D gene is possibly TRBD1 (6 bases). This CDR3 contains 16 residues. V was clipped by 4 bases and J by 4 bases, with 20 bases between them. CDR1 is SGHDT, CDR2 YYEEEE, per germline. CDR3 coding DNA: TGTGCCAGCAGCCCCGATGGGGGGCGAGTATTCTATGGCTACACCTTC. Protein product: CASSPDGGRVFYGYTF.

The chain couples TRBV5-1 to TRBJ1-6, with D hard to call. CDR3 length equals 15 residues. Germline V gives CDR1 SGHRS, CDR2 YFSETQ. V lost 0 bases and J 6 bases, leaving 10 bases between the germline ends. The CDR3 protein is CASSLDEAINSPLHF. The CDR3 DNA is TGCGCCAGCAGCTTGGACGAGGCTATTAATTCACCCCTCCACTTT.

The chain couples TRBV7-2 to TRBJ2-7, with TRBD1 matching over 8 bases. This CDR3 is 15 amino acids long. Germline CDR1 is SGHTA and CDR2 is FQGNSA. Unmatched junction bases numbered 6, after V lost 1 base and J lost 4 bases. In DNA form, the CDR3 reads TGTGCCAGCAGCTTAGAGGCAGGGGGCAGATACGAGCAGTACTTC. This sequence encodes CASSLEAGGRYEQYF.

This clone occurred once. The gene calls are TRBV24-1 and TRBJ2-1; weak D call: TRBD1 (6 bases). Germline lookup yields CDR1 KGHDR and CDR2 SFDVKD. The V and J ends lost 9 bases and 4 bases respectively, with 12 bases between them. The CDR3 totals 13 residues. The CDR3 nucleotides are TGTGCCACCTCCGGGACACCTTACAATGAGCAGTTCTTC. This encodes CATSGTPYNEQFF.

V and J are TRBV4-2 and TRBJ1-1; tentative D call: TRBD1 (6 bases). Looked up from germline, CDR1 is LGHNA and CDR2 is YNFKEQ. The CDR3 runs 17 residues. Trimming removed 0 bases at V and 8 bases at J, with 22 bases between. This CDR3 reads CASSQDWGGLGIGEAFF. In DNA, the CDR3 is TGTGCCAGCAGCCAAGACTGGGGGGGCCTTGGAATTGGCGAAGCTTTCTTT.

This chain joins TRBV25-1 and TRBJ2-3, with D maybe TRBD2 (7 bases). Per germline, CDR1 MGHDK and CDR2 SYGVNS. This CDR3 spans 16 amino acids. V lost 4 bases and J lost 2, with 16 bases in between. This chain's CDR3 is CASSGLERGATDTQYF. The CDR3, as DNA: TGTGCCAGCAGTGGCCTAGAACGGGGGGCCACAGATACGCAGTATTTT.

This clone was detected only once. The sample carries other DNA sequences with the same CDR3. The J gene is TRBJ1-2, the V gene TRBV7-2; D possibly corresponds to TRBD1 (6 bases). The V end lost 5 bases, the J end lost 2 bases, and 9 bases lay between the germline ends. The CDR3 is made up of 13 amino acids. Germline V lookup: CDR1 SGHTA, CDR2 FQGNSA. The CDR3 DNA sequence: TGTGCCAGCAGCCCCGGACAGAACTATGGCTACACCTTC. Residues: CASSPGQNYGYTF. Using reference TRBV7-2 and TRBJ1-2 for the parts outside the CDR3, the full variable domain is GAGVSQSPSNKVTEKGKDVELRCDPISGHTALYWYRQSLGQGLEFLIYFQGNSAPDKSGLPSDRFSAERTGGSVSTLTIQRTQQEDSAVYLCASSPGQNYGYTFGSGTRLTVV.

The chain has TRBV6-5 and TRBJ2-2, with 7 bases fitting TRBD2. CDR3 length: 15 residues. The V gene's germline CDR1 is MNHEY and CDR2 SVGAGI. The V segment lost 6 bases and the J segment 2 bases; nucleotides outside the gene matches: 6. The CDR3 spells CASRPGGTNTGELFF. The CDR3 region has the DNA TGTGCCAGCAGACCCGGGGGGACCAACACCGGGGAGCTGTTTTTT.